Listed below are T cell receptor beta chains from one sample, sequenced in a study of blood T cell repertoires in COVID-19. TCRdb's copy holds only in-frame clones and misses some; the assay was immunoSEQ multiplex PCR. The sample consists of fewer than 350,000 clones, around 90% of them appearing once. The sample was peripheral blood. The receptors derive from a woman in her thirties with COVID-19, enrolled during active disease. CDR3s include the opening cysteine and the closing phenylalanine or tryptophan. Each record gives: clone size, J gene, D gene, V gene, CDR3 DNA, CDR3 protein. D genes are given only for firm matches. Clone size is given for some rows only: seen once, a few or many times, or a class if the clone is expanded.

NA TRBJ2-7 NA TRBV12-5 TGTGCTAGTGGTTTGACTGGGACTGGACTGGACTTT CASGLTGTGLDF
NA TRBJ2-7 NA TRBV4-1 TGCGCCAGCAGCCAAGAGGGACTGGTTACCTACGAGCAGTACTTC CASSQEGLVTYEQYF
NA TRBJ2-1 NA TRBV15 TGTGCCACCGGGGGAATCGGGGGCAATGAGCAGTTCTTC CATGGIGGNEQFF
NA TRBJ2-7 TRBD2 TRBV2 TGTGCCAGCAGTGAACCGCCTAGCGGGAGGAACGAGCAGTACTTC CASSEPPSGRNEQYF
NA TRBJ2-1 NA TRBV29-1 TGCAGCGCCCAGACTTGGAAGGGGGTAAATAATGAGCAGTTCTTC CSAQTWKGVNNEQFF
NA TRBJ2-7 TRBD2 TRBV4-1 TGCGCCAGCAGCCAAGGACTAGCGGGAGTGTACGAGCAGTACTTC CASSQGLAGVYEQYF
NA TRBJ1-1 NA TRBV5-6 TGTGCCAGCAGCAAGTACAGGAAGATGAACACTGAAGCTTTCTTT CASSKYRKMNTEAFF
NA TRBJ1-1 NA TRBV28 TGTGCCAGCACCCAATCGGGGTCGCGGAACACTGAAGCTTTCTTT CASTQSGSRNTEAFF
NA TRBJ1-4 TRBD1 TRBV5-1 TGCGCCAGCAGCTTGTGGGACAGCAATGAAAAACTGTTTTTT CASSLWDSNEKLFF
once TRBJ1-1 NA TRBV4-1 TGCGCCAGCAGCCAAGGCGGCAACACTGAAGCTTTCTTT CASSQGGNTEAFF
NA TRBJ1-4 NA TRBV9 TGTGCCAGCAGCGGAATGGGGGCCCCTAATGAAAAACTGTTTTTT CASSGMGAPNEKLFF
NA TRBJ1-5 NA TRBV5-6 TGTGCCAGCAGCTTCCGACAATTTAATCAGCCCCAGCATTTT CASSFRQFNQPQHF
NA TRBJ1-4 NA TRBV7-9 TGTGCCAGCAGCTTAGTAGGAGGTCTTGATGAAAAACTGTTTTTT CASSLVGGLDEKLFF
NA TRBJ2-7 NA TRBV4-3 TGCGCCAGCAGCCCCTACGTTCAGGGGCGGTACGAGCAGTACTTC CASSPYVQGRYEQYF
NA TRBJ2-4 NA TRBV12-1 TGTGCCAGGGGTGCTAGCGGGAGGGGCGGGCTAGCCAAAAACATTCAGTACTTC CARGASGRGGLAKNIQYF
NA TRBJ2-1 TRBD2 TRBV2 TGTGCCAGCAGCGGGGGACTAGCGAGCAATGAGCAGTTCTTC CASSGGLASNEQFF
NA TRBJ1-1 NA TRBV29-1 TGCAGCGTATGGACAGTCGACACTGAAGCTTTCTTT CSVWTVDTEAFF
NA TRBJ1-5 TRBD1 TRBV28 TGTGCCAGCAGTCCTTACTACCTCCGACAGGGGAGCAATCAGCCCCAGCATTTT CASSPYYLRQGSNQPQHF
NA TRBJ1-2 TRBD1 TRBV10-3 TGTGCCATCAGTAGAGGGGGCGATGGCTACACCTTC CAISRGGDGYTF
NA TRBJ2-1 TRBD2 TRBV11-2 TGTGCCAGCAGCCAGTTAACGGGGGGTTTTTACAATGAGCAGTTCTTC CASSQLTGGFYNEQFF
once TRBJ2-3 TRBD2 TRBV19 TGTGCCAGTAGTATAAGCGGGAGCCTGGCAGATACGCAGTATTTT CASSISGSLADTQYF
NA TRBJ2-7 NA TRBV11-2 TGTGCCAGCAGCAAGGGGCGGGAGCAGTACTTC CASSKGREQYF
NA TRBJ1-6 NA TRBV6-5 TGTGCCAGCAGTTACTCAGGCCCCTCGGGTAATTCACCCCTCCACTTT CASSYSGPSGNSPLHF
NA TRBJ2-1 NA TRBV2 TGTGCCAGCAGACGGGAGAGCAATGAGCAGTTCTTC CASRRESNEQFF
NA TRBJ1-4 TRBD1 TRBV29-1 TGCAGCGTCGGGGACAGGGGGCGCGGATTGGGCGAAAAACTGTTTTTT CSVGDRGRGLGEKLFF
NA TRBJ2-7 NA TRBV12-3/TRBV12-4 TGTGCCAGCAGGACAGGTACCTACGAGCAGTACTTC CASRTGTYEQYF
NA TRBJ2-3 TRBD1 TRBV19 TGTGCCAGTAGTGCAGATTCCCGGGACAGGGAGTATTTT CASSADSRDREYF
NA TRBJ2-2 NA TRBV5-1 TGCGCCAGCAGCCTAGACGGGGGCACCGGGGAGCTGTTTTTT CASSLDGGTGELFF
NA TRBJ2-7 NA TRBV5-5 TGTGCCAGCACCGGGACACGGCTTAGCTCCTACGAGCAGTACTTC CASTGTRLSSYEQYF
NA TRBJ2-2 NA TRBV24-1 TGTGCCACCAGTGATTTCCGGGGAACCGGGGAGCTGTTTTTT CATSDFRGTGELFF
NA TRBJ2-2 NA TRBV5-1 TGCGCCAGCAGCTTTCAGGGTATTCCGAACACCGGGGAGCTGTTTTTT CASSFQGIPNTGELFF
NA TRBJ1-2 NA TRBV20-1 TGCAGTGCCCCGAGGACAGACGACTACACCTTC CSAPRTDDYTF
NA TRBJ2-7 NA TRBV25-1 TGTGCCAGCAGTCCTGAGAATTCCTACGAGCAGTACTTC CASSPENSYEQYF
once TRBJ1-2 TRBD1 TRBV5-3 TGTGCCAGAAGCTCGGGACAGGGAGGCGGCTACACCTTC CARSSGQGGGYTF
NA TRBJ2-2 NA TRBV7-3 TGTGCCAGCAGCTTAGTAAACGTCCGAGTTACCGGGGAGCTGTTTTTT CASSLVNVRVTGELFF
NA TRBJ1-1 NA TRBV19 TGTGCCAGTAGTATAGATCCACGGGGGACTGAAGCTTTCTTT CASSIDPRGTEAFF
NA TRBJ1-5 NA TRBV28 TGTGCCAGCAGACCAACAGGGATACAGCCCCAGCATTTT CASRPTGIQPQHF
few TRBJ2-7 TRBD2 TRBV7-2 TGTGCCAGCAGCCGTAGCGGGAGGGTGGACTACGAGCAGTACTTC CASSRSGRVDYEQYF
NA TRBJ2-7 TRBD2 TRBV6-5 TGTGCAACGGGGGTAGCGGGTTACTACGAGCAGTACTTC CATGVAGYYEQYF
NA TRBJ2-5 NA TRBV4-2 TGTGCCAGCAGCCAAGAACAGGGCAGTCAAGAGACCCAGTACTTC CASSQEQGSQETQYF
NA TRBJ2-1 NA TRBV6-2/TRBV6-3 TGTGCCAGCAGTTACTCGACCGGGGGGCAGTTCTTC CASSYSTGGQFF
NA TRBJ2-5 TRBD1 TRBV5-1 TGCGCCAGCAGGGGGCTGGGACAGCAAGAGACCCAGTACTTC CASRGLGQQETQYF
NA TRBJ2-6 NA TRBV28 TGTGCCAGCAGTTCCTCCTCAAGTGGGCGAGGGGCCAACGTCCTGACTTTC CASSSSSSGRGANVLTF
NA TRBJ2-2 NA TRBV19 TGTGCCAGTAGACTCCTACCGAGCGGGAACACCGGGGAGCTGTTTTTT CASRLLPSGNTGELFF
NA TRBJ2-7 TRBD2 TRBV7-2 TGTGCCAGCAGCATAGGGACTAGCGGGAGTAGGGGACGTGATGCCGAGCAGTACTTC CASSIGTSGSRGRDAEQYF
NA TRBJ1-1 NA TRBV4-1 TGCGCCAGCAGCCTAGGGGCCAACACTGAAGCTTTCTTT CASSLGANTEAFF
NA TRBJ1-2 TRBD1 TRBV2 TGTGCCAGCATGAGGGACAGCAATGTCTATGGCTACACCTTC CASMRDSNVYGYTF
NA TRBJ1-3 NA TRBV5-1 TGCGCCAGCAGCTATGACGGGGAATTATTTGGAAACACCATATATTTT CASSYDGELFGNTIYF
NA TRBJ2-7 NA TRBV6-5 TGTGCCAGCAGTTTTACTGAGGGGGGGTGGTACGAGCAGTACTTC CASSFTEGGWYEQYF
NA TRBJ2-1 NA TRBV7-9 TGTGCCAGCAGCTTAACTACTTTGGGGGCCAGCAATGAGCAGTTCTTC CASSLTTLGASNEQFF
NA TRBJ1-1 NA TRBV7-9 TGTGCCAGCAGCCAAGGGGACACTGAAGCTTTCTTT CASSQGDTEAFF
once TRBJ1-3 TRBD1 TRBV9 TGTGCCAGTTCCGGGACAGGGGCATCGAGGGCCGGAAACACCATATATTTT CASSGTGASRAGNTIYF
NA TRBJ2-2 TRBD2 TRBV5-6 TGTGCCAGCAGCCCGCTAGGTCAGCGGGGGGCGAACACCGGGGAGCTGTTTTTT CASSPLGQRGANTGELFF
NA TRBJ2-1 TRBD2 TRBV10-1 TGCGCCAGCAGTCGAGAGCGGGACGCCACCTACAATGAGCAGTTCTTC CASSRERDATYNEQFF
once TRBJ2-7 TRBD2 TRBV5-1 TGCGCCAGCAGCTTTGTGGGAGGGTCTTACGAGCAGTACTTC CASSFVGGSYEQYF
NA TRBJ2-1 TRBD2 TRBV4-1 TGCGCCAGCAGCCAAGATCCCCTACTAGCGGGAGGCTACAATGAGCAGTTCTTC CASSQDPLLAGGYNEQFF